Presented here are 19 T cell receptor beta chains from one specimen sequenced in a study of cytomegalovirus exposure and HLA in healthy donors. Both 60 Vbeta primers and 13 Jbeta primers went into the PCR. The protocol was immunoSEQ multiplex PCR, while the TCRdb copy is restricted to in-frame clones and leaves out a portion. Of about 96,000 clones in the sample, around 64% are singletons; the top ten hold about 3.5%. The sequenced sample was PBMCs. The receptors originated from a man in his sixties in good health and CMV-seronegative.

This clone appeared once. The J gene is TRBJ2-1, the V gene TRBV9; no definite D call. Trimming left V 0 bases short and J 7 bases short, with 14 bases between. This CDR3 has 15 amino acids. CDR1 is SGDLS and CDR2 is YYNGEE in the germline V gene. Here the CDR3 DNA reads TGTGCCAGCAGCGTAGAACTATCTGTTTGGAATGAGCAGTTCTTC. This sequence encodes CASSVELSVWNEQFF. Looking up the rest from reference TRBV9 and TRBJ2-1 gives the full variable domain: DSGVTQTPKHLITATGQRVTLRCSPRSGDLSVYWYQQSLDQGLQFLIQYYNGEERAKGNILERFSAQQFPDLHSELNLSSLELGDSALYFCASSVELSVWNEQFFGPGTRLTVL.

Regarding this clone: At one end, the junction sequence differs from germline, possibly due to a read error. V is TRBV7-7 and J is TRBJ2-5; the match to TRBD2 covers 7 bases. Germline V CDR1 and CDR2: SSHAT, FNYEAQ (reference sequence). The CDR3 runs 15 residues. The CDR3 protein is CASSLGPTGRETQYF. Written as DNA, the CDR3 is TGTGCTAGCAGCTTAGGGCCGACCGGGAGGGAGACCCAGTACTTC.

The chain joins TRBV15 to TRBJ2-2, with 7 positions matching TRBD2. With V trimmed by 0 bases and J by 7 bases, 8 bases remained unmatched. This CDR3 is 16 amino acids long. CDR1 is LNHNV and CDR2 is YYDKDF in the germline V gene (reference sequence). CDR3 coding DNA: TGTGCCACCAGCAGAGATGGAGCGGGGTCTGGCGGGGAGCTGTTTTTT. It yields the protein CATSRDGAGSGGELFF. Supplemented by reference TRBV15 and TRBJ2-2, the full variable domain reads DAMVIQNPRYQVTQFGKPVTLSCSQTLNHNVMYWYQQKSSQAPKLLFHYYDKDFNNEADTPDNFQSRRPNTSFCFLDIRSPGLGDTAMYLCATSRDGAGSGGELFFGEGSRLTVL.

J is TRBJ1-1 and V is TRBV27; a possible D gene is TRBD1 (6 bases). The length of the CDR3 is 16 residues. In germline, CDR1 is MNHEY, CDR2 SMNVEV (reference sequence). Between the trimmed V and J ends, which lost 0 bases and 5 bases, there was a span of 16 bases. CDR3 coding DNA: TGTGCCAGCAGTTTATCGGGGACACTTATAGGGACTGAAGCTTTCTTT. Translated, it gives CASSLSGTLIGTEAFF.

The CDR3 protein is CASSTSLGGGDNLEQYF. The CDR3 region has the DNA TGTGCCAGCAGTACCTCTCTGGGGGGGGGCGATAATCTCGAGCAGTACTTC. The V and J genes are TRBV6-4 and TRBJ2-7; perhaps TRBD2 as D (7 bases). V shed 5 bases and J shed 6 bases, with 26 bases lying between them. There are 17 residues in the CDR3. CDR1 MRHNA and CDR2 SNTAGT come from the germline V gene.

This rearrangement joins TRBV13 to TRBJ1-2, with D perhaps matching TRBD1 (5 bases). CDR3 size: 16 residues. Germline values: CDR1 PRHDT, CDR2 FYEKMQ (reference sequence). Trimming left V 4 bases short and J 2 bases short, with 17 bases between. In nucleotides, the CDR3 is TGTGCCAGCAGCTCCGGTACAGGTTCAGACAACTATGGCTACACCTTC. It is translated as CASSSGTGSDNYGYTF.

This clone occurred a few times. The chain employs TRBV27 and TRBJ2-7; TRBD2 matches 7 bases. Germline trimming cut 6 bases from V and 3 bases from J; bases unmatched to any gene: 14. Germline V gives CDR1 MNHEY, CDR2 SMNVEV (reference sequence). The CDR3 consists of 16 residues. The CDR3 sequence: CASRPGIGEGYYEQYF. In nucleotides, the CDR3 is TGTGCCAGCAGACCTGGGATCGGGGAGGGGTACTACGAGCAGTACTTC.

Only one count was recorded for this clone. This chain joins TRBV19 and TRBJ1-1, with 8 bases matching TRBD1. V lost 5 bases and J lost 5; bases outside the gene matches: 7. The germline gives CDR1 LNHDA, CDR2 SQIVND (reference sequence). CDR3 length: 14 amino acids. The CDR3 region has the DNA TGTGCCAGTAGTTTCCGACAGGGGCTTACTGAAGCTTTCTTT. It translates to CASSFRQGLTEAFF.

This clone was found once. The chain employs TRBV19 and TRBJ1-6; 7 bases fit TRBD1. Per germline, CDR1 LNHDA and CDR2 SQIVND (reference sequence). The CDR3 has 14 residues. The V segment lost 4 bases and the J segment 9 bases; nucleotides outside the gene matches: 6. In DNA form, the CDR3 reads TGTGCCAGTAGTACGGGACAGTTTGGTTCACCCCTCCACTTT. The encoded protein is CASSTGQFGSPLHF.

As regards this clone: The sample contains more than one DNA sequence encoding this CDR3. This sequence joins TRBV5-1 and TRBJ2-6, with TRBD1 matching 10 bases. Unmatched junction bases numbered 2, after V lost 2 bases and J lost 0 bases. This CDR3 is built from 17 residues. Germline loops: CDR1 SGHRS, CDR2 YFSETQ. CDR3 sequence: CASSLWTGGSGANVLTF. CDR3 nucleotides: TGCGCCAGCAGCTTATGGACAGGGGGCTCTGGGGCCAACGTCCTGACTTTC.

The CDR3 here is CASSGRGLADSRYEQYF. The CDR3 DNA sequence: TGTGCCAGCAGCGGAAGGGGACTAGCGGACTCCCGATACGAGCAGTACTTC. The chain recombines TRBV5-6 with TRBJ2-5; TRBD2 matches 11 bases. TRBJ2-7 matches the DNA end more closely, so the J call is doubtful. Germline V gene sequence: CDR1 SGHDT, CDR2 YYEEEE. The CDR3 spans 17 residues.

This chain links TRBV7-2 with TRBJ1-2; no firm D call. CDR1 is SGHTA and CDR2 is FQGNSA in the germline V gene. The V gene lost 1 base and the J gene lost 2 bases, with 8 bases spanning the gap. The CDR3 runs to 14 residues. Here the CDR3 DNA reads TGTGCCAGCAGCTTAGTCGGGGAAAACTATGGCTACACCTTC. The encoded protein is CASSLVGENYGYTF. Based on the CDR3 plus reference TRBV7-2 and TRBJ1-2, the full variable domain is GAGVSQSPSNKVTEKGKDVELRCDPISGHTALYWYRQSLGQGLEFLIYFQGNSAPDKSGLPSDRFSAERTGGSVSTLTIQRTQQEDSAVYLCASSLVGENYGYTFGSGTRLTVV.

The J gene is TRBJ1-2, the V gene TRBV7-9; D ambiguous. The germline CDR1 and CDR2 sequences are SEHNR and FQNEAQ (reference sequence). V gave up 1 base and J gave up 8 bases, with 11 bases separating them. The CDR3 has 13 residues. The CDR3 reads CASSLDSAGGYTF. CDR3 coding DNA: TGTGCCAGCAGCTTAGACAGCGCGGGGGGCTACACCTTC. Complete variable domain (other parts from reference TRBV7-9 and TRBJ1-2): DTGVSQNPRHKITKRGQNVTFRCDPISEHNRLYWYRQTLGQGPEFLTYFQNEAQLEKSRLLSDRFSAERPKGSFSTLEIQRTEQGDSAMYLCASSLDSAGGYTFGSGTRLTVV.

The chain combines TRBV2 with TRBJ2-1; perhaps TRBD2 as D (5 bases). The CDR3 runs to 19 residues. V lost 4 bases to trimming and J lost 1 base, with 23 bases between them. Germline V gene lookup returns CDR1 SNHLY and CDR2 FYNNEI. The CDR3 reads CASSGSSEVAPGSYNEQFF. In nucleotides, the CDR3 is TGTGCCAGCAGTGGTAGTAGCGAGGTGGCGCCGGGATCCTACAATGAGCAGTTCTTC. Full variable domain (missing parts from reference TRBV2 and TRBJ2-1): EPEVTQTPSHQVTQMGQEVILRCVPISNHLYFYWYRQILGQKVEFLVSFYNNEISEKSEIFDDQFSVERPDGSNFTLKIRSTKLEDSAMYFCASSGSSEVAPGSYNEQFFGPGTRLTVL.

The chain carries TRBV27 and TRBJ1-2; 7 bases are shared with TRBD1. CDR1 and CDR2 from the germline V gene are MNHEY and SMNVEV (reference sequence). The CDR3 sequence is 15 residues long. The trim removed 6 bases at V and 4 bases at J, leaving 11 bases unmatched. CDR3 bases: TGTGCCAGCAGCCCCCTCGACAGGGCGGGCTATGGCTACACCTTC. Translated, it gives CASSPLDRAGYGYTF.

The rearrangement joins TRBV19 to TRBJ2-7, with TRBD1 identical over 11 bases. CDR3 length equals 14 residues. Per germline, CDR1 LNHDA and CDR2 SQIVND (reference sequence). The ends lost 5 bases at V and 5 bases at J; junction bases unmatched: 5. CDR3 residues: CASSAWTGGNEQYF. The CDR3 DNA reads TGTGCCAGTAGTGCTTGGACAGGGGGCAACGAGCAGTACTTC.

The chain recombines TRBV5-4 with TRBJ1-2, with TRBD1 matching 7 bases. This CDR3 is 15 amino acids long. V lost 4 bases to trimming and J lost 4 bases; unmatched junction nucleotides: 10. CDR1 and CDR2 (germline): SGHNT, YYREEE (reference sequence). This CDR3 is CASSALTGSFYGYTF. The DNA for the CDR3 is TGTGCCAGCAGCGCCCTGACAGGGAGCTTCTATGGCTACACCTTC.

This chain joins TRBV7-9 and TRBJ1-2, with 7 bases identical to TRBD1. Losses at the gene ends were 5 bases for V and 6 bases for J; bases not matched to a gene: 12. CDR1 is SEHNR, CDR2 FQNEAQ, per germline (reference sequence). The CDR3 loop spans 15 amino acids. The DNA for the CDR3 is TGTGCCAGCAGCCTCGCCGGGACAGTGATTGATGGCTACACCTTC. It codes for CASSLAGTVIDGYTF. Complete variable domain (other parts from reference TRBV7-9 and TRBJ1-2): DTGVSQNPRHKITKRGQNVTFRCDPISEHNRLYWYRQTLGQGPEFLTYFQNEAQLEKSRLLSDRFSAERPKGSFSTLEIQRTEQGDSAMYLCASSLAGTVIDGYTFGSGTRLTVV.

Of note for this clone: Relative to the germline gene, one junction end is altered; a read error may explain this. The chain couples TRBV7-9 to TRBJ1-1, with D tentatively TRBD1 (6 bases). Germline CDR1 SEHNR, CDR2 FQNEAQ (reference sequence). This CDR3 spans 16 amino acids. The DNA of the CDR3 is TGTTCCAGCAGCTTGGGGGGGGCCGGTGAGAACACTGAAGCTTTCTTT. This encodes CSSSLGGAGENTEAFF.